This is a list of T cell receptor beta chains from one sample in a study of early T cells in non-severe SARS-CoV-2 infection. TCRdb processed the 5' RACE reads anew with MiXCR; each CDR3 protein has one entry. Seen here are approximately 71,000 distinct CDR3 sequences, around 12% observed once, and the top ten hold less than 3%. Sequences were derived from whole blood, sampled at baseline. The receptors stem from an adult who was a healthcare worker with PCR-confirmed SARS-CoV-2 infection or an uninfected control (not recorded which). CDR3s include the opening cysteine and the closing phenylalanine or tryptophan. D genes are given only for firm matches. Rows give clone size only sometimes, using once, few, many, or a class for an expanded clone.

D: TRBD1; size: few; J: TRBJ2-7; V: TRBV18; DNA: TGTGCCAGCTCACAATCGACAGGGCCCCACTACGAGCAGTACTTC; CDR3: CASSQSTGPHYEQYF
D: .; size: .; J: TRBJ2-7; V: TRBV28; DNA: TGTGCCAGCAGTGGCCCCGGGACGCTAATCTCCCACGAGCAGTACTTC; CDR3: CASSGPGTLISHEQYF
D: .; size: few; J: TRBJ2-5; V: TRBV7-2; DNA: TGTGCCAGCAGCTCGGGGATCCAAGAGACCCAGTACTTC; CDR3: CASSSGIQETQYF
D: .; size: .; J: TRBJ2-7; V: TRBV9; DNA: TGTGCCAGCAGCGTCAACTACGAGCAGTACTTC; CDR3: CASSVNYEQYF
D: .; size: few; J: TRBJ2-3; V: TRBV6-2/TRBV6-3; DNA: TGTGCCAGCAGTGACCCGAGCACAGATACGCAGTATTTT; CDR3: CASSDPSTDTQYF
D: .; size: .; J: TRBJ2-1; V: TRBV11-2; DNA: TGTGCCAGCAGCCCCCGACGAGTTGAGTACAGCCGTCCGGGGAGGCAGTTCTTC; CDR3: CASSPRRVEYSRPGRQFF
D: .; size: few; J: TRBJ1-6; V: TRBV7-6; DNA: TGTGCCAGCAGCTCCTGGGCCGGCCTCTCACCCCTCCACTTT; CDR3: CASSSWAGLSPLHF
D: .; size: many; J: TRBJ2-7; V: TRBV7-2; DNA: TGTGCCAGCAGTCCCCTAAGGGGGTACGTGCAGTACTTC; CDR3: CASSPLRGYVQYF
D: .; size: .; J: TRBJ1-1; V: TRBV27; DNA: TGTGCCAGCGGGAGGCGGGAGAACACTGAAGCTTTCTTT; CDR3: CASGRRENTEAFF
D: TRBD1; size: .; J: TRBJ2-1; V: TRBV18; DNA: TGTGCCAGCTCACCTTGCTTCAGACAGGGGGCTCCGTGTGAGCAGTTCTTC; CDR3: CASSPCFRQGAPCEQFF
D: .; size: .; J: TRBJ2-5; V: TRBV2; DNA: TGTGCCAGCAGTCCCGAACAAGAGACCCAGTACTTC; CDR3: CASSPEQETQYF
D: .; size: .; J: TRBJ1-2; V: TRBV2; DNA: TGTGCCAGCAGTGTTCAACAGACCTATGGCTACACCTTC; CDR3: CASSVQQTYGYTF
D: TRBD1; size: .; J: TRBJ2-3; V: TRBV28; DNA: TGTGCCAGCAGTCCCGCCGGGACAGCTTACGCAGATACGCAGTATTTT; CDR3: CASSPAGTAYADTQYF
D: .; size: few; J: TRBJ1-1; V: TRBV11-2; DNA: TGTGCCAGCAGCTTAAGCAGGGGTGCTGAAGCTTTCTTT; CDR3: CASSLSRGAEAFF
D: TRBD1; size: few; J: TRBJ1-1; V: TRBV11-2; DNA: TGTGCCAGCAGCTTATTGGGAGGGGGACAGTACACTGAAGCTTTCTTT; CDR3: CASSLLGGGQYTEAFF
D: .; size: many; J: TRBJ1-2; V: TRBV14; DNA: TGTGCCAGCAGCCCCTTGGCAGACCAGTGGGGATATGGCTACACCTTC; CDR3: CASSPLADQWGYGYTF
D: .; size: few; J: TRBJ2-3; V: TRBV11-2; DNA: TGTGCCAGCATAAGGACCCGCACAGATACGCAGTATTTT; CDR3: CASIRTRTDTQYF
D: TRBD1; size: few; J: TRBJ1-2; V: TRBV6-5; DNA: TGTGCCAGCAGTTACGGTCAGGGGGTATATGGCTACACCTTC; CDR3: CASSYGQGVYGYTF
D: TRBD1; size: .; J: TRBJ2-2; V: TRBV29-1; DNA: TGCAGCGTCTCCAGGACAGGGACCGGGGAGCTGTTTTTT; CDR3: CSVSRTGTGELFF
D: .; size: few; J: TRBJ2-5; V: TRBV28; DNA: TGTGCCAGCACCCTCACTTACTTC; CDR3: CASTLTYF
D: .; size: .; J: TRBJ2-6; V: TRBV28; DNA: TGTGCCAGCAGCCCGGGCCACTCTGGGGCCAACGTCCTGACTTTC; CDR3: CASSPGHSGANVLTF
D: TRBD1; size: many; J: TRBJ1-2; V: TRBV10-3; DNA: TGTGCCATCACTTCCAGGGGGGTGGATGGCTACACCTTC; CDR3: CAITSRGVDGYTF